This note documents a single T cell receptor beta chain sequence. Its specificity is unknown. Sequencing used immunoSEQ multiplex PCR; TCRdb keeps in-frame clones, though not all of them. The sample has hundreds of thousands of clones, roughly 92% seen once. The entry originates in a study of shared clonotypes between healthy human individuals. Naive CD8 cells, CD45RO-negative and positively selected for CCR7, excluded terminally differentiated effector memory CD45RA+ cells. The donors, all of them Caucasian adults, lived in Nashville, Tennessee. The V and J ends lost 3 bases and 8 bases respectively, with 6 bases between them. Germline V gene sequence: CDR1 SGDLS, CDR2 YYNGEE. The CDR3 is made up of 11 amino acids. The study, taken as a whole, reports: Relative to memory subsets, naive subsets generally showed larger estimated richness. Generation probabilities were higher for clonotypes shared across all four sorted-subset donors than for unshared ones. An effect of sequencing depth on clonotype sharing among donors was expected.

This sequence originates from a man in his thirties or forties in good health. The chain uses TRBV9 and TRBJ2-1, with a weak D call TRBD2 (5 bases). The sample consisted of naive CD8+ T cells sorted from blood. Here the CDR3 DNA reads TGTGCCAGCAGCGCCGGGGATGAGCAGTTCTTC. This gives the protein CASSAGDEQFF. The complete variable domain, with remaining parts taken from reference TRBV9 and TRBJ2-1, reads DSGVTQTPKHLITATGQRVTLRCSPRSGDLSVYWYQQSLDQGLQFLIQYYNGEERAKGNILERFSAQQFPDLHSELNLSSLELGDSALYFCASSAGDEQFFGPGTRLTVL.